The following is a T cell receptor (beta chain) sequence with its context. Its target is not known. The CDR3 has 15 residues. CDR1 DFQATT and CDR2 SNEGSKA come from the germline V gene (reference sequence). The V segment lost 3 bases and the J segment 12 bases; nucleotides outside the gene matches: 12. The record originates from a study of T cell responses to AZD1222 COVID-19 vaccine. Overall study results and limits: Only a handful of AZD1222 recipients, several in all, had baseline seropositivity. Close to half of all spike-specific TCRs reportedly target regions of the variants that are unmutated. All repertoire sampling was performed exclusively after the peak T cell response.

The protocol was immunoSEQ multiplex PCR, while the TCRdb copy is restricted to in-frame clones and leaves out a portion. The table has 85,000 to 110,000 clones, approximately 88% seen once; the top ten hold 20% to 25%. The chain recombines TRBV20-1 with TRBJ2-1; 12 nucleotides align to TRBD2. The TCR originated in an adult in good health. The starting material was peripheral blood, obtained on day 0 of AZD1222 vaccination. CDR3: CSASGLAGGRRLQFF. The CDR3, as DNA: TGCAGTGCTAGTGGTCTAGCGGGAGGGCGACGGTTGCAGTTCTTC.